Shown below are 23 T cell receptor beta chains from a single sample sequenced in a study of preoperative IRX-2 immunotherapy in early breast cancer. Sequencing was performed with immunoSEQ multiplex PCR; in TCRdb, only in-frame clones are kept and a portion is missing. The sample shows about 62,000 clones, approximately 94% of them seen only once. Treatment noted: preoperative locoregional IRX-2 cytokine immunotherapy. The sample here was taken from a patient treated with IRX-2 immunotherapy. These receptors were obtained from a human donor with breast cancer.

The CDR3 bases are TGTGCCAGCAGACCGACAGGAACTCTCTACGAGCAGTACTTC. It is translated as CASRPTGTLYEQYF. The chain links TRBV6-5 to TRBJ2-7; maybe TRBD1 (6 bases). Deletions cut 6 bases from V and 3 bases from J, with 15 bases between. Germline CDR1 reads MNHEY; CDR2 reads SVGAGI. The CDR3 length is 14 residues.

This rearrangement joins TRBV30 to TRBJ1-6, with 8 bases fitting TRBD1. The germline gives CDR1 GTSNPN, CDR2 SVGIG (reference sequence). The CDR3 length is 17 residues. V was clipped by 4 bases and J by 5 bases; unmatched bases: 13. The CDR3 sequence is CAWNRQGPRLDNSPLHF. The CDR3 nucleotides are TGTGCCTGGAACAGACAGGGGCCCCGACTCGATAATTCACCCCTCCACTTT.

This chain joins TRBV29-1 and TRBJ1-2; D not resolved. From germline, CDR1 is SQVTM and CDR2 ANQGSEA. V shed 3 bases and J shed 9 bases, with 8 bases lying between them. The length of the CDR3 is 10 residues. The CDR3 protein is CSVDGGRYTF. CDR3 DNA: TGCAGCGTTGATGGCGGGCGCTACACCTTC.

The chain is built from TRBV5-1 and TRBJ2-7, with D tentatively TRBD1 or TRBD2 (5 bases each). Looked up from germline, CDR1 is SGHRS and CDR2 is YFSETQ. The CDR3 sequence is 15 residues long. The V end lost 2 bases, the J end lost 4 bases, and 16 bases lay between the germline ends. Written as DNA, the CDR3 is TGCGCCAGCAGCTTTTCGGGGACGGCTAATTACGAGCAGTACTTC. As protein: CASSFSGTANYEQYF.

V and J are TRBV2 and TRBJ1-2, with a tentative D call TRBD1 (6 bases). V lost 8 bases to trimming and J lost 3 bases, with 19 bases between them. The CDR3 covers 15 residues. Germline values: CDR1 SNHLY, CDR2 FYNNEI. The CDR3 DNA reads TGTGCCAGCTTCCGGGTACAGGGCAGATACTATGGCTACACCTTC. Translated: CASFRVQGRYYGYTF.

The chain carries TRBV4-3 and TRBJ2-3; 10 positions match TRBD2. The CDR3 runs 16 residues. Germline V gives CDR1 LGHNA, CDR2 YSLEER. The J segment lost 1 base and the V segment lost 3 bases, leaving 4 bases of the junction unmatched. This CDR3 reads CASSHRLAGGTDTQYF. CDR3 nucleotides: TGCGCCAGCAGCCACCGCCTAGCGGGGGGCACAGATACGCAGTATTTT.

This sequence joins TRBV10-3 and TRBJ2-1; possible D gene TRBD2, 6 bases. The CDR3 extends over 14 amino acids. V gave up 6 bases and J gave up 3 bases, with 12 bases separating them. CDR1 ENHRY and CDR2 SYGVKD come from the germline V gene. For the CDR3, the DNA is TGTGCCATCAGGGGGGACTCACTCTACAATGAGCAGTTCTTC. It translates to CAIRGDSLYNEQFF.

V and J are TRBV21-1 and TRBJ2-3; the table assigns TRBD1, which was not confirmed against the DNA. TRBV21-1 is termed a pseudogene. This CDR3 contains 15 residues. This chain's CDR3 is CASSKRAGVKDTQYF. The CDR3 DNA reads as TGTGCCAGCAGCAAACGGGCAGGGGTCAAAGATACGCAGTATTTT.

The chain carries TRBV28 and TRBJ2-1; D uncertain. The CDR3 consists of 14 residues. The ends were cut back, 6 bases at V and 8 bases at J, with 17 bases in the middle. The V gene's germline CDR1 is MDHEN and CDR2 SYDVKM. CDR3 residues: CASSPAVSGHEQFF. DNA for the CDR3: TGTGCCAGCAGCCCCGCGGTGAGTGGCCATGAGCAGTTCTTC. Full variable domain (outside the CDR3, taken from reference TRBV28 and TRBJ2-1): DVKVTQSSRYLVKRTGEKVFLECVQDMDHENMFWYRQDPGLGLRLIYFSYDVKMKEKGDIPEGYSVSREKKERFSLILESASTNQTSMYLCASSPAVSGHEQFFGPGTRLTVL.

A few counts support this clone. The V gene is TRBV9, the J gene TRBJ1-1; no clear D gene. The CDR3 contains 14 residues. Germline CDR1 and CDR2: SGDLS and YYNGEE. V was shortened by 0 bases and J by 3 bases, with 9 bases between the two germline ends. The CDR3 DNA sequence: TGTGCCAGCAGCGTAGAAGGGTCCTACACTGAAGCTTTCTTT. This sequence encodes CASSVEGSYTEAFF.

This clone was counted once. The chain carries TRBV6-5 and TRBJ1-1; D unresolved. CDR3 length: 16 amino acids. V gave up 0 bases and J gave up 0 bases, with 11 bases separating them. Germline-derived CDR1 and CDR2 are MNHEY and SVGAGI. CDR3 amino acids: CASSYSKKRLNTEAFF. The CDR3 DNA follows: TGTGCCAGCAGTTACTCGAAGAAACGGCTGAACACTGAAGCTTTCTTT.

The chain joins TRBV5-1 to TRBJ2-7; 11 bases align to TRBD1. CDR3 length equals 15 residues. J was trimmed by 3 bases and V by 4 bases; bases with no gene match: 6. CDR1 is SGHRS, CDR2 YFSETQ, per germline. DNA for the CDR3: TGCGCCAGCAGCCCCAGGACAGGGGGCGGCTACGAGCAGTACTTC. Translating it yields CASSPRTGGGYEQYF.

The chain employs TRBV19 and TRBJ2-7, with a weak D call TRBD2 (5 bases). The CDR3 spans 12 residues. CDR1 is LNHDA and CDR2 is SQIVND in the germline V gene (reference sequence). Trimming removed 5 bases from V and 12 bases from J, with 17 bases in between. In nucleotides, the CDR3 is TGTGCCAGTAGTTCCGGGGTCGGCAGGCCGTACTTC. It translates to CASSSGVGRPYF.

This rearrangement joins TRBV30 to TRBJ2-1; D ambiguous. The V end was cut by 3 bases, the J end by 1 base, with 10 bases between. The CDR3 totals 14 residues. Germline CDR1 GTSNPN, CDR2 SVGIG (reference sequence). As DNA, the CDR3 is TGTGCCTGGAGACGACCAGCATCCTACAATGAGCAGTTCTTC. Its protein is CAWRRPASYNEQFF.

V and J are TRBV27 and TRBJ1-2; 9 nucleotides align to TRBD1. Germline assignment: CDR1 MNHEY and CDR2 SMNVEV (reference sequence). J was trimmed by 5 bases and V by 6 bases; bases with no gene match: 4. The CDR3 runs to 13 residues. The chain's CDR3 is CASSPTGGYGYTF. The CDR3, as DNA: TGTGCCAGCAGCCCGACAGGGGGATATGGCTACACCTTC.

This rearrangement joins TRBV19 to TRBJ2-1, with 13 bases lining up with TRBD2. In germline, CDR1 is LNHDA, CDR2 SQIVND (reference sequence). J was trimmed by 3 bases and V by 7 bases; bases with no gene match: 15. The CDR3 runs to 19 residues. This chain's CDR3 is CASTDWGLAGRDLYNEQFF. In DNA, the CDR3 is TGTGCCAGTACTGATTGGGGACTAGCGGGGCGAGATCTCTACAATGAGCAGTTCTTC.

The chain uses TRBV5-1 and TRBJ1-5; D remains unclear. CDR1 SGHRS and CDR2 YFSETQ come from the germline V gene. The CDR3 is 14 residues long. V gave up 0 bases and J gave up 4 bases, with 8 bases separating them. CDR3 protein: CASSLELPNQPQHF. In DNA form, the CDR3 reads TGCGCCAGCAGCTTGGAGCTGCCGAATCAGCCCCAGCATTTT.

Here the CDR3 reads CSVSGQGFNQPQHF. DNA of the CDR3: TGCAGCGTCTCGGGACAGGGATTCAATCAGCCCCAGCATTTT. V gene TRBV29-1 combines with J gene TRBJ1-5, with TRBD1 matching over 9 bases. Losses at the gene ends were 6 bases for V and 3 bases for J; bases not matched to a gene: 6. Germline loops: CDR1 SQVTM, CDR2 ANQGSEA. The CDR3 runs to 14 residues.

The CDR3 loop is CASSSGTASSYNSPLHF. In DNA, the CDR3 is TGTGCCAGCAGCTCCGGGACAGCGAGCTCCTATAATTCACCCCTCCACTTT. The chain has TRBV11-2 and TRBJ1-6; TRBD1 matches 7 bases. There are 17 residues in the CDR3. The ends lost 4 bases at V and 0 bases at J; junction bases unmatched: 6. Germline loops: CDR1 SGHAT, CDR2 FQNNGV.

The chain links TRBV29-1 to TRBJ2-5; perhaps D is TRBD1 or TRBD2 (5 bases each). The V end was cut by 8 bases, the J end by 5 bases, with 21 bases between. Germline CDR1 is SQVTM and CDR2 is ANQGSEA. CDR3 length equals 14 residues. CDR3 sequence (DNA): TGCAGCTTCTCTCCAGGGACCCGCGGGGAGACCCAGTACTTC. Translated: CSFSPGTRGETQYF.

The rearrangement joins TRBV7-9 to TRBJ2-7, with TRBD1 matching over 10 bases. Trimming cost V 0 bases and J 7 bases; bases outside gene matches: 6. Germline assignment: CDR1 SEHNR and CDR2 FQNEAQ (reference sequence). The CDR3 sequence is 15 residues long. CDR3 nucleotides: TGTGCCAGCAGCTTAGCCGAGACAGGGGGCGTAGAGCAGTACTTC. This gives the protein CASSLAETGGVEQYF.

The rearrangement uses TRBV11-2 and TRBJ2-5; D is uncertain. CDR1 and CDR2 (germline): SGHAT, FQNNGV. V was clipped by 8 bases and J by 3 bases, with 13 bases between them. The CDR3 contains 13 residues. DNA for the CDR3: TGTGCCAGCGCTTGGTTACGAGAAGAGACCCAGTACTTC. Residues: CASAWLREETQYF.

V gene TRBV28 combines with J gene TRBJ2-5; 10 nucleotides match TRBD2. CDR3 size: 15 residues. V was pared by 4 bases and J by 5 bases, with 7 bases of the junction left unmatched. From germline, CDR1 is MDHEN and CDR2 SYDVKM. CDR3 loop: CASSSRASGSETQYF. The CDR3 nucleotides read TGTGCCAGCAGTTCTCGGGCTAGCGGGAGCGAGACCCAGTACTTC.